This TCR beta chain was recorded in a study of beta chain features in type 1 diabetes (dated by TCRdb to the late 2010s). For context, the study as a whole: Mean age, gender distribution, total cell number and subset yield were not different between patients and healthy donors. Naive and central memory subsets were obtained from all 30 or so donors, but regulatory and stem cell-like memory subsets were isolated from only 8 patients and roughly 8 healthy donors. A total of 107,917,701 sorted cells were examined across all samples, and a strong correlation was observed between cell number per subset and RNA yield. In the study, recently diagnosed type 1 diabetes patients and matched healthy donors were compared on the TCRB repertoires of their sorted circulating CD4+ T cell subsets.

The entire amount of isolated RNA was reverse transcribed using the High Capacity cDNA Reverse Transcription Kit, so the sequenced TCRB transcripts were expressed ones. Naive, central memory and regulatory T cell samples underwent deep immunoSEQ sequencing, averaging roughly 3.3 million total reads per sample. Sorted cells were lysed in RLT buffer and RNA was extracted with DNase-treated RNeasy Micro or Mini kits, depending on cell number. To prevent cross-contamination, each cell subset was processed individually, whereas patient and healthy donor samples were processed jointly. The immunoSEQ multiplex PCR was used to amplify TCRB sequences from cDNA, generating 87-bp fragments that spanned the CDR3 region. The amplicons were sequenced using the Illumina HiSeq platform. As for the original processing: PCR bias was computationally corrected using synthetic template baselines, reads within Hamming distance 2 were collapsed, and singletons that could not be merged were discarded. Reads were aligned against IMGT to assign V, D and J genes, CDR3 length and insertions or deletions at six rearrangement sites. Within each subset, clonotype counts were normalized to sorted cell number, after which true diversity and Gini coefficients were computed with the tcR R package. The overlap coefficient, calculated on TCRB nucleotide sequences, was used to quantify repertoire sharing. Out-of-frame TCRB sequences from naive cells were analyzed as a proxy for the pre-selection repertoire. The table was pulled from immuneACCESS by TCRdb, which kept in-frame rearrangements only. Such tables lose some clones; where checked, under half of the loss comes from unresolved V genes, and the rest has no known cause. The D gene and trimming were derived from the DNA, and the V and J assignments and clone size from that table. The sample contains about 360,000 clones, roughly 12% of them found a single time. The biggest ten clones account for more than 0.015% of the sample.

Each donor gave one peripheral blood draw, averaging approximately 120 mL, which was collected into heparinised tubes. Using a panel that included CD45RO, CCR7, CD25, CD127, CD95 and CD27, naive, central memory, regulatory and stem cell-like memory CD4+ T cells were sorted on a BD FACSAria II. Every sorted population had a purity above 95%. PBMCs were isolated immediately by Lymphoprep density gradient centrifugation and stained directly without culture. So that batch effects would be minimized, each experiment stained and sorted samples in pairs, pairing one healthy donor with one patient. V is clipped by 4 bases and J by 1 base, and the sequence between their germline boundaries is 10 bases long. There are 14 amino acids in the CDR3, from cysteine to phenylalanine inclusive. The read is trimmed to its CDR3 DNA, 42 bases read in frame from base 1. In the germline V gene, CDR1 corresponds to LGHNA and CDR2 to YSLEER.

On the study overall, not on this receptor specifically: At VDJ recombination sites, type 1 diabetes patients had fewer insertions and more deleted nucleotides, which implies abnormalities in thymic rearrangement. Because cDNA was sequenced instead of genomic DNA, activated cells with high expression could be over-represented, although the groups did not differ in activation or CD3 levels. Only small numbers of individuals were included in the HLA sub-analyses, which left unresolved whether HLA type had any influence on TCRB rearrangement. In all four CD4+ subsets, TCRB CDR3 length was moderately but significantly shorter in type 1 diabetes patients. Shorter templates might be favored by PCR, yet because patient and control samples were amplified and corrected together, any such skew would affect both groups equally. The naive, central memory and regulatory TCRB repertoires appeared to resemble one another more closely among patients than among healthy donors.

This clone was recorded a few times. Its antigen is unknown. Within one base of it there is no much larger clone, and no base qualities were kept. The sample consisted of naive CD4+ T cells from blood. The sample's cell subset or site label is to be understood as: true naive CD4+ T cells. The clonotype comes from a young man in good health. The sequence is built from TRBV4-3 and TRBJ1-2; the D gene is perhaps TRBD1, on 5 matching bases. The CDR3 amino acid sequence is: CASSPWGGNYGYTF. The DNA reads TGCGCCAGCAGCCCTTGGGGGGGTAACTATGGCTACACCTTC.